This T cell receptor (beta chain) emerged from a study of blood T cell repertoires in COVID-19. On the study more broadly: PBMCs, B-cell-depleted T cells, or T cells were the source of the cDNA or gDNA that made up the material.

Trimming cost V 5 bases and J 4 bases; bases outside gene matches: 11. In germline, CDR1 is SNHLY, CDR2 FYNNEI. The CDR3 sequence is 18 residues long. Repertoires were generated with immunoSEQ multiplex PCR, while TCRdb's copy carries only in-frame clones and drops some. The sample contains around 140,000 clones, roughly 90% of which appear only once. This TCR was sampled from a human donor in a cohort sampled during active COVID-19. V and J are TRBV2 and TRBJ1-4; 12 bases fit TRBD1. Sample: peripheral blood. The CDR3 nucleotides read TGTGCCAGCAGTATCCCGGGACAGGGGGCGCTTGGTAATGAAAAACTGTTTTTT. Encoded protein: CASSIPGQGALGNEKLFF.